These 28 T cell receptor beta chains came from one sample sequenced in a study of OX40 agonist ivuxolimab in advanced cancers. Sequenced by immunoSEQ multiplex PCR; TCRdb stores in-frame clones only, minus some. Of about 77,000 clones in the sample, approximately 85% are singletons; the top ten hold roughly 2.2%. Sequenced material: CD4+ or CD8+ T cells sorted from blood, taken in a trial of the OX40 agonist ivuxolimab. These receptors were obtained from an adult with an advanced solid tumor such as melanoma, head and neck, liver or kidney cancer.

The chain combines TRBV19 with TRBJ2-7; D gene unclear. The CDR3 has 13 residues. The V end was cut by 0 bases, the J end by 1 base, with 4 bases between. Germline V gene lookup returns CDR1 LNHDA and CDR2 SQIVND (reference sequence). In DNA form, the CDR3 reads TGTGCCAGTAGTATAGACCCTTCCTACGAGCAGTACTTC. It is translated as CASSIDPSYEQYF. The whole variable domain, remainder taken from reference TRBV19 and TRBJ2-7, is DGGITQSPKYLFRKEGQNVTLSCEQNLNHDAMYWYRQDPGQGLRLIYYSQIVNDFQKGDIAEGYSVSREKKESFPLTVTSAQKNPTAFYLCASSIDPSYEQYFGPGTRLTVT.

The chain is built from TRBV7-2 and TRBJ2-2; D unresolved. From germline, CDR1 is SGHTA and CDR2 FQGNSA. The CDR3 consists of 15 residues. The V and J ends lost 3 bases and 3 bases respectively, with 11 bases between them. Written as DNA, the CDR3 is TGTGCCAGCAGCTTTTTAGTACTTGACACCGGGGAGCTGTTTTTT. It specifies CASSFLVLDTGELFF. The full variable domain, in which reference TRBV7-2 and TRBJ2-2 provide the parts outside the CDR3, is GAGVSQSPSNKVTEKGKDVELRCDPISGHTALYWYRQSLGQGLEFLIYFQGNSAPDKSGLPSDRFSAERTGGSVSTLTIQRTQQEDSAVYLCASSFLVLDTGELFFGEGSRLTVL.

The chain links TRBV7-9 to TRBJ1-2, with D perhaps TRBD1 (5 bases). The CDR3 consists of 14 residues. Trimming cost V 0 bases and J 8 bases, with 13 bases left between them. Germline-derived CDR1 and CDR2 are SEHNR and FQNEAQ (reference sequence). The CDR3 here is CASSLAAGPGGYTF. The CDR3 DNA follows: TGTGCCAGCAGCTTAGCGGCAGGGCCGGGGGGCTACACCTTC.

A word on this clone: Within the sample, other DNA sequences also encode this same CDR3. The chain couples TRBV5-1 to TRBJ2-2; D may be TRBD2 (7 bases). Trimming took 4 bases from V and 1 from J, leaving 17 bases between them. CDR1 and CDR2 from the germline V gene are SGHRS and YFSETQ. The CDR3 totals 17 residues. The CDR3 region is CASSPRGGTKNTGELFF. CDR3 DNA: TGCGCCAGCAGCCCAAGGGGGGGGACAAAGAACACCGGGGAGCTGTTTTTT.

The chain has TRBV19 and TRBJ1-5; no clear D gene. The germline gives CDR1 LNHDA, CDR2 SQIVND (reference sequence). V gave up 7 bases and J gave up 0 bases, with 10 bases separating them. The CDR3 covers 14 residues. CDR3 region: CASTRTSSNQPQHF. In nucleotides, the CDR3 is TGTGCCAGTACCCGGACTTCTAGCAATCAGCCCCAGCATTTT. Variable domain in full (rest from reference TRBV19 and TRBJ1-5): DGGITQSPKYLFRKEGQNVTLSCEQNLNHDAMYWYRQDPGQGLRLIYYSQIVNDFQKGDIAEGYSVSREKKESFPLTVTSAQKNPTAFYLCASTRTSSNQPQHFGDGTRLSIL.

The rearrangement joins TRBV7-3 to TRBJ2-3, with TRBD1 identical over 7 bases. Unmatched junction bases numbered 1, after V lost 4 bases and J lost 6 bases. Per germline, CDR1 SGHTA and CDR2 FQGTGA. This CDR3 region has 12 residues. The CDR3 loop is CASSWGQDTQYF. The CDR3, as DNA: TGTGCCAGCAGCTGGGGACAGGATACGCAGTATTTT.

The V gene is TRBV5-1, the J gene TRBJ2-2; D unclear. V was trimmed by 5 bases and J by 5 bases, leaving 16 bases between them. The CDR3 sequence is 15 residues long. Germline V gene sequence: CDR1 SGHRS, CDR2 YFSETQ. CDR3 DNA sequence: TGCGCCAGCAGGGCCTTTGGCCCTCCGACCGGGGAGCTGTTTTTT. Translation gives CASRAFGPPTGELFF.

CDR3 bases: TGCGCCAGCAGCTCGACAGAGATAACCGGGGAGCTGTTTTTT. Its protein product is CASSSTEITGELFF. The chain combines TRBV4-1 with TRBJ2-2; TRBD1 is a possible D gene (5 bases). This CDR3 contains 14 residues. Trimming removed 5 bases from V and 5 bases from J, with 12 bases in between. The V gene's germline CDR1 is MGHRA and CDR2 YSYEKL.

In DNA form, the CDR3 reads TGTGCCAGCAGTGATCAGGGGAAAGAAAAACTGTTTTTT. Translated: CASSDQGKEKLFF. This sequence joins TRBV2 and TRBJ1-4, with D tentatively TRBD1 (6 bases). This CDR3 has 13 residues. The V and J ends lost 3 bases and 8 bases respectively, with 10 bases between them. Germline V lookup: CDR1 SNHLY, CDR2 FYNNEI.

The chain links TRBV5-4 to TRBJ2-2; no clear D gene. The germline CDR1 and CDR2 sequences are SGHNT and YYREEE (reference sequence). V was clipped by 0 bases and J by 2 bases, with 5 bases between them. This CDR3 is 14 amino acids long. Here the CDR3 DNA reads TGTGCCAGCAGCTTGGACAGCAACACCGGGGAGCTGTTTTTT. It translates to CASSLDSNTGELFF.

The gene calls are TRBV7-6 and TRBJ2-7; D is possibly TRBD2 (6 bases). The CDR3 totals 15 residues. CDR1 and CDR2 from the germline V gene are SGHVS and FNYEAQ. Deletions cut 1 base from V and 1 base from J, with 11 bases between. The CDR3 bases are TGTGCCAGCAGCTTAGTGCGGGGTCATTCCTACGAGCAGTACTTC. Protein: CASSLVRGHSYEQYF. Drawing the rest from reference TRBV7-6 and TRBJ2-7, the complete variable domain is GAGVSQSPRYKVTKRGQDVALRCDPISGHVSLYWYRQALGQGPEFLTYFNYEAQQDKSGLPNDRFSAERPEGSISTLTIQRTEQRDSAMYRCASSLVRGHSYEQYFGPGTRLTVT.

V is TRBV6-1 and J is TRBJ2-3, with 13 positions matching TRBD2. The CDR3 totals 13 residues. J was trimmed by 3 bases and V by 11 bases; bases with no gene match: 2. Germline CDR1 is MNHNS and CDR2 is SASEGT. CDR3 protein: CASLAGGTDTQYF. CDR3 DNA sequence: TGTGCCTCACTAGCGGGAGGGACAGATACGCAGTATTTT.

The gene calls are TRBV18 and TRBJ1-2; 7 positions match TRBD1. After removal of 4 bases from V and 8 bases from J, the junction contained 7 bases not matched to a gene. The length of the CDR3 is 13 residues. Germline CDR1 KGHSH, CDR2 LQKENI. The DNA of the CDR3 is TGTGCCAGCTCACTCAGACAGGGCCAGGGCTACACCTTC. This codes for CASSLRQGQGYTF.

This chain uses TRBV11-2 with TRBJ1-2, with 9 bases identical to TRBD1. Trimming removed 4 bases from V and 5 bases from J; junction bases left unmatched: 8. The V gene's germline CDR1 is SGHAT and CDR2 FQNNGV. This CDR3 has 15 residues. The CDR3 sequence: CASSSVGTGIYGYTF. As DNA, the CDR3 is TGTGCCAGCAGCTCTGTCGGGACAGGGATTTATGGCTACACCTTC.

This chain connects TRBV7-2 to TRBJ2-7, with 7 positions matching TRBD1. The length of the CDR3 is 14 residues. The V gene's germline CDR1 is SGHTA and CDR2 FQGNSA. The trim removed 4 bases at V and 1 base at J, leaving 4 bases unmatched. DNA for the CDR3: TGTGCCAGCAGCTCCGGGACAGTGTCCTACGAGCAGTACTTC. As protein: CASSSGTVSYEQYF.

The V gene is TRBV7-6, the J gene TRBJ2-5; D is perhaps TRBD1 (6 bases). The CDR3 spans 15 residues. The germline V and J ends were trimmed by 5 bases and 4 bases, with 17 bases remaining between them. CDR1 and CDR2 (germline): SGHVS, FNYEAQ. The CDR3 DNA sequence: TGTGCCAGCAGCCAACAGGGTAGACAATCAGAGACCCAGTACTTC. It encodes CASSQQGRQSETQYF.

The chain combines TRBV25-1 with TRBJ2-3, with 8 nucleotides matching TRBD1. The germline V gene has CDR1 MGHDK and CDR2 SYGVNS. This CDR3 has 15 residues. V gave up 7 bases and J gave up 3 bases; unmatched junction bases: 9. The CDR3 DNA sequence: TGTGCCAGCACCCCAGGACAGGGCGGGACAGATACGCAGTATTTT. Translation: CASTPGQGGTDTQYF. The entire variable domain, with the rest obtained from reference TRBV25-1 and TRBJ2-3, is as follows: EADIYQTPRYLVIGTGKKITLECSQTMGHDKMYWYQQDPGMELHLIHYSYGVNSTEKGDLSSESTVSRIRTEHFPLTLESARPSHTSQYLCASTPGQGGTDTQYFGPGTRLTVL.

The chain couples TRBV23-1 to TRBJ2-2; TRBD1 agrees at 11 bases. TRBV23-1 is known as an ORF, though its function is uncertain. V lost 9 bases and J lost 3; bases outside the gene matches: 9. The CDR3 has 16 residues. This CDR3 is CARGSPGQGDTGELFF. The CDR3, as DNA: TGCGCCAGGGGCTCCCCGGGACAGGGGGACACCGGGGAGCTGTTTTTT.

The chain recombines TRBV27 with TRBJ2-7, with D tentatively TRBD1 or TRBD2 (5 bases each). Trimming shortened V by 6 bases and J by 3 bases, and 15 bases separated the two germline ends. This CDR3 contains 14 residues. Germline V gene sequence: CDR1 MNHEY, CDR2 SMNVEV (reference sequence). The CDR3 DNA sequence: TGTGCCAGCAGCCTGAGGGGCAAGGGCTACGAGCAGTACTTC. Encoded protein: CASSLRGKGYEQYF.

CDR3 region: CASSWGQGAREQYF. The CDR3, as DNA: TGTGCCAGCAGCTGGGGACAGGGGGCGCGCGAGCAGTACTTC. The chain is built from TRBV5-5 and TRBJ2-7, with 12 bases fitting TRBD1. Per germline, CDR1 SGHKS and CDR2 YYEKEE (reference sequence). The CDR3 totals 14 residues. The V segment lost 3 bases and the J segment 6 bases; nucleotides outside the gene matches: 4.

The chain uses TRBV18 and TRBJ2-6, with 7 nucleotides matching TRBD1. V gave up 4 bases and J gave up 2 bases; unmatched junction bases: 5. The CDR3 length is 16 residues. Germline values: CDR1 KGHSH, CDR2 LQKENI. Here the CDR3 reads CASSRLTGAGANVLTF. CDR3 coding DNA: TGTGCCAGCTCACGTCTAACAGGGGCTGGGGCCAACGTCCTGACTTTC.

This clone appeared a few times. The J gene is TRBJ1-2, the V gene TRBV6-1; no reliable D call. The CDR3 covers 11 residues. Trimming shortened V by 6 bases and J by 8 bases, and 10 bases separated the two germline ends. Germline CDR1 and CDR2: MNHNS and SASEGT. CDR3 loop: CASRDTWGYTF. The CDR3 DNA is TGTGCCAGCAGGGATACCTGGGGCTACACCTTC.

The chain has TRBV5-1 and TRBJ2-3, with D unclear. Germline assignment: CDR1 SGHRS and CDR2 YFSETQ. With 3 bases removed from V and 4 bases from J, the gap between germline ends came to 9 bases. The CDR3 has 13 amino acids. This chain's CDR3 is CASSWVQADTQYF. The CDR3 bases are TGCGCCAGCAGCTGGGTACAAGCAGATACGCAGTATTTT.

V and J are TRBV19 and TRBJ2-1; 7 nucleotides align to TRBD2. CDR1 and CDR2 from the germline V gene are LNHDA and SQIVND (reference sequence). J was trimmed by 1 base and V by 3 bases; bases with no gene match: 3. The CDR3 runs to 15 residues. The DNA of the CDR3 is TGTGCCAGTAGTATGGTAGCGGGTTCCTACAATGAGCAGTTCTTC. Amino acid sequence: CASSMVAGSYNEQFF.

This chain uses TRBV2 with TRBJ1-4, with D unclear. CDR1 is SNHLY and CDR2 is FYNNEI in the germline V gene. Trimming left V 4 bases short and J 3 bases short, with 9 bases between. The CDR3 extends over 14 amino acids. The CDR3 sequence: CASSVNLANEKLFF. The CDR3 region has the DNA TGTGCCAGCAGTGTCAACCTTGCTAATGAAAAACTGTTTTTT. Together with reference TRBV2 and TRBJ1-4, the CDR3 gives the full variable domain: EPEVTQTPSHQVTQMGQEVILRCVPISNHLYFYWYRQILGQKVEFLVSFYNNEISEKSEIFDDQFSVERPDGSNFTLKIRSTKLEDSAMYFCASSVNLANEKLFFGSGTQLSVL.

This chain connects TRBV10-3 to TRBJ1-1; D unclear. This CDR3 has 14 residues. The germline V gene has CDR1 ENHRY and CDR2 SYGVKD. V lost 4 bases to trimming and J lost 1 base, with 10 bases between them. The CDR3 DNA sequence: TGTGCCATCAGTGTGGACGGCCAGAACACTGAAGCTTTCTTT. This encodes CAISVDGQNTEAFF.

The rearrangement links TRBV19 to TRBJ2-5; D is uncertain. This CDR3 region has 15 residues. Germline CDR1 and CDR2: LNHDA and SQIVND (reference sequence). Trimming cost V 3 bases and J 4 bases, with 15 bases left between them. In DNA, the CDR3 is TGTGCCAGTAGTATCGGGCAGGCGACATTAGAGACCCAGTACTTC. Its translation: CASSIGQATLETQYF.

This chain joins TRBV28 and TRBJ1-2; D unresolved. The germline gives CDR1 MDHEN, CDR2 SYDVKM. Trimming removed 5 bases from V and 4 bases from J, with 14 bases in between. The CDR3 covers 14 residues. The CDR3 bases are TGTGCCAGCAGTGGGCCACGAGTCGGCTATGGCTACACCTTC. Its protein is CASSGPRVGYGYTF.